This T cell receptor beta chain was sequenced for a study of regulatory T cells in long-lasting Graves disease. This clonotype was found many times. This sample's time point: persistent/refractory GD, antithyroid drugs over 5 years with positive TRAb. The TCR library was prepared using RNA isolated from PBMCs. Germline V gene data show CDR1 as DFQATT and CDR2 as SNEGSKA (reference sequence). The CDR3 extends over 13 amino acids. The V end lost 3 bases, the J end lost 2 bases, and 10 bases lay between the germline ends. Arm-PCR with iRepertoire HTBI primers amplified the CDR3 regions for these TCR beta libraries. TCRdb called the multiplex PCR reads again in MiXCR, with one record for every CDR3 protein. The sample shows 300,000 or so distinct CDR3 sequences, less than 20% of them seen only once.

Specimen: peripheral blood mononuclear cells (PBMCs), collected when the disease was refractory, from a patient treated with antithyroid drugs. The genes are TRBV20-1 and TRBJ2-5; weak D call: TRBD1 (5 bases). This receptor was taken from a female donor with Graves disease. In DNA, the CDR3 is TGCAGTGCTAGTGGGGCGATACAAGAGACCCAGTACTTC. This codes for CSASGAIQETQYF.